This T cell receptor beta chain was sequenced for a study of T cell responses to AZD1222 COVID-19 vaccine. Looking at the study overall: Second-dose timings of about 4 or about 12 weeks were pooled. Broader study findings: Every sample of the repertoires postdated the peak T cell response. Just 5 or 6 AZD1222 recipients tested seropositive at baseline. Vaccine-associated CD4 TCRs spanned spike, dominant at 160-218 and 743-854.

Clones were read by immunoSEQ multiplex PCR, and TCRdb kept only the in-frame ones, dropping some. This table has tens of thousands of clones, more than 75% appearing once. About this clone: Antigen unknown.

This CDR3 is 15 amino acids long. The V and J ends lost 3 bases and 6 bases, in that order; junction bases with no gene match: 7. Per the germline V gene, CDR1 is SGDLS and CDR2 is YYNGEE. Sequences were derived from peripheral blood, sampled on day 0 of AZD1222 vaccination. V is TRBV9 and J is TRBJ2-2, with 8 bases matching TRBD2. This sequence was found in an adult in good health. DNA for the CDR3: TGTGCCAGCAGCGGTCCGGGGGGGCCTGCCGGGGAGCTGTTTTTT. Protein sequence: CASSGPGGPAGELFF.